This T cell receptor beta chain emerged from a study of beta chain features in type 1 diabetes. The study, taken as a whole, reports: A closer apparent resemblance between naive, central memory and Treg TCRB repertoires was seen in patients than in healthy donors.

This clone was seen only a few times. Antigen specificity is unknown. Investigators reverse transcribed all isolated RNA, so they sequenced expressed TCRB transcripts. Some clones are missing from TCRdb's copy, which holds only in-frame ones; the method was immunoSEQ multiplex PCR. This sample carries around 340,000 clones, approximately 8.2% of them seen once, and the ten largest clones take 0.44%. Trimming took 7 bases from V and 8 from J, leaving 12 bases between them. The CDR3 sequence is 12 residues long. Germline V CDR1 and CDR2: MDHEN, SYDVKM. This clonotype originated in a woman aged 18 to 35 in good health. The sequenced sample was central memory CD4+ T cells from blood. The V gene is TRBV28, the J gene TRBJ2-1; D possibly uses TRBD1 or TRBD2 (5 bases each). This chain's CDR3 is CASTTPGHEQFF. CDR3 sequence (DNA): TGTGCCAGCACCACCCCGGGACATGAGCAGTTCTTC.